The subject of this entry is one TCR beta chain. Patients were excluded because of uncontrolled infection, other autoimmune disease, pregnancy or lactation. Researchers took RNA transcripts and amplified the TCR beta CDR3 regions from them. Primed by the HTBI set, a first-round RT-PCR was run on the TCR CDR3. MiXCR, run by TCRdb on the multiplex PCR reads, gives a single entry per CDR3 protein. The sample shows under 350,000 distinct CDR3 sequences, roughly 21% of them seen only once. This sample stems from a study of T cells in Graves' hyperthyroidism and ophthalmopathy. The V end lost 3 bases, the J end lost 10 bases, and 17 bases lay between the germline ends. The CDR3 runs to 14 residues. Germline V gene sequence: CDR1 SGDLS, CDR2 YYNGEE.

The TCR was taken from a woman between 50 and 59 years old with Graves' hyperthyroidism. Sequencing was performed on blood. The chain employs TRBV9 and TRBJ2-1, with D perhaps matching TRBD1 or TRBD2 (6 bases each). The CDR3 reads CASSEGGSRKEQFF. In DNA, the CDR3 is TGTGCCAGCAGCGAGGGGGGCAGTAGGAAAGAGCAGTTCTTC.